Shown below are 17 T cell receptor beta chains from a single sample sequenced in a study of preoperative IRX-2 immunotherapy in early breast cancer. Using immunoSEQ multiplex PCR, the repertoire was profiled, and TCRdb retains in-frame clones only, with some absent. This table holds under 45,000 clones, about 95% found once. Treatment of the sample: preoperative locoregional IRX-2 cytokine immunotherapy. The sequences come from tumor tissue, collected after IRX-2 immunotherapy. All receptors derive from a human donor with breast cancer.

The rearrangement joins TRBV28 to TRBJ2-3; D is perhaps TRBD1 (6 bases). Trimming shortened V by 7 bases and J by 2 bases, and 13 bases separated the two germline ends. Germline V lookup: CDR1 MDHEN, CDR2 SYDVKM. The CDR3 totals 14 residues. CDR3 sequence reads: CASKRTDATDTQYF. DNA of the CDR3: TGTGCCAGCAAACGGACAGACGCCACAGATACGCAGTATTTT.

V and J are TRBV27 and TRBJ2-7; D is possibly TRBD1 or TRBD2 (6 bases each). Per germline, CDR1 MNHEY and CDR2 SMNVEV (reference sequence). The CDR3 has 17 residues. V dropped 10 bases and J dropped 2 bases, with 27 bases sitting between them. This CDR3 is CANRGMKNRATPYEQYF. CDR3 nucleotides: TGTGCCAACCGGGGGATGAAAAACAGGGCCACTCCCTACGAGCAGTACTTC.

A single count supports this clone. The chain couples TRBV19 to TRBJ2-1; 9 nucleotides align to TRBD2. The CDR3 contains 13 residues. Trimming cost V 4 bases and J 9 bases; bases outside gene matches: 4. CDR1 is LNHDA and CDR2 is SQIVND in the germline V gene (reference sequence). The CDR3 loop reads CASSSGRAGEQFF. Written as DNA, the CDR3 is TGTGCCAGTAGTAGCGGGAGGGCCGGTGAGCAGTTCTTC. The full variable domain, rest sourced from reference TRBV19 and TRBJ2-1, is DGGITQSPKYLFRKEGQNVTLSCEQNLNHDAMYWYRQDPGQGLRLIYYSQIVNDFQKGDIAEGYSVSREKKESFPLTVTSAQKNPTAFYLCASSSGRAGEQFFGPGTRLTVL.

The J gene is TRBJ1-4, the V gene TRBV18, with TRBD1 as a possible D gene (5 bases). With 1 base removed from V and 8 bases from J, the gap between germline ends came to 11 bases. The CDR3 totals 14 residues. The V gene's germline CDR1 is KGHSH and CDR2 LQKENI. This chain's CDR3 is CASSPRDRGEKLFF. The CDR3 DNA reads TGTGCCAGCTCACCACGGGATAGGGGAGAAAAACTGTTTTTT.

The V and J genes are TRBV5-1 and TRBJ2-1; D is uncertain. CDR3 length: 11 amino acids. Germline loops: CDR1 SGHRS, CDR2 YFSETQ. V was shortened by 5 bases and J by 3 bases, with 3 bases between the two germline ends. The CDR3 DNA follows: TGCGCCAGCAGAGACTACAATGAGCAGTTCTTC. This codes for CASRDYNEQFF.

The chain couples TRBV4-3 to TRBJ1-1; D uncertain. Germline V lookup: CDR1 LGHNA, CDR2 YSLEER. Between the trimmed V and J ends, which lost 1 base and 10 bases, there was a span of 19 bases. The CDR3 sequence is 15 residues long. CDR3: CASSQAVSRALGAFF. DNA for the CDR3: TGCGCCAGCAGCCAAGCTGTTTCCCGGGCCCTAGGAGCTTTCTTT.

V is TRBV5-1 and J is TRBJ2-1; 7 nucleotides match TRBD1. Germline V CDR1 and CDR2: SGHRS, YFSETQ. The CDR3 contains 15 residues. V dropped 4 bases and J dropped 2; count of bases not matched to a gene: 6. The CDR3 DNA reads TGCGCCAGCAGCACAGACAGGGCGCCCTACAATGAGCAGTTCTTC. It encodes CASSTDRAPYNEQFF.

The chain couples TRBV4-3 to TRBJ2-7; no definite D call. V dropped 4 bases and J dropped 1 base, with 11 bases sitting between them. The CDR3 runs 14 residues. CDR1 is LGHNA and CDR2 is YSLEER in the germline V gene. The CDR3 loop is CASSPFPGSYEQYF. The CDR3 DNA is TGCGCCAGCAGCCCTTTTCCCGGTTCCTACGAGCAGTACTTC.

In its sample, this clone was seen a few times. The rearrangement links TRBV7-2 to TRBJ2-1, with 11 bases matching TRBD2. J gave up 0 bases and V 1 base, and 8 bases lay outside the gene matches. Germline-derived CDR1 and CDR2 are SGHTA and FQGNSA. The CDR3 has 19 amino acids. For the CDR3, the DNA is TGTGCCAGCAGCTTAGTCCCCGTTACTAGCGGGAGCTCCTACAATGAGCAGTTCTTC. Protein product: CASSLVPVTSGSSYNEQFF.

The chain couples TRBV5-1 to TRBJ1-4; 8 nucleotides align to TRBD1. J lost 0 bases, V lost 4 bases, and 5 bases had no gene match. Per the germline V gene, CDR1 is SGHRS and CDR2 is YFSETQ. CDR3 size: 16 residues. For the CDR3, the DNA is TGCGCCAGCAGCGCCACAGGGGGTGCAACTAATGAAAAACTGTTTTTT. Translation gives CASSATGGATNEKLFF.

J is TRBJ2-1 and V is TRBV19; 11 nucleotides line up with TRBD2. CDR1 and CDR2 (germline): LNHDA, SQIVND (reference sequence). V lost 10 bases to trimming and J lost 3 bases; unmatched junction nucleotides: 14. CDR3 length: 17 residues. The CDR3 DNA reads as TGTGCCACGAAAGGAAGACTAGCGGGATCGGGCTACAATGAGCAGTTCTTC. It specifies CATKGRLAGSGYNEQFF.

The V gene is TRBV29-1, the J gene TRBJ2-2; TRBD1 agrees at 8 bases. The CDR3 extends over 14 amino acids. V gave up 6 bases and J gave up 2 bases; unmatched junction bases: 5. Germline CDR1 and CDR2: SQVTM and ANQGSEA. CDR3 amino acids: CSVMGQDNTGELFF. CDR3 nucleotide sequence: TGCAGCGTGATGGGACAGGATAACACCGGGGAGCTGTTTTTT.

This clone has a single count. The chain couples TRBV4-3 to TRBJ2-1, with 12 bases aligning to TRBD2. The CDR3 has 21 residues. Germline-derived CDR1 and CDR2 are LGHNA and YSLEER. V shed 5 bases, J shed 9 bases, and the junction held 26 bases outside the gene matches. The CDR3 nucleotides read TGCGCCAGCAGCTATGGGAGCGAGGTCCTAGCGGGAGGGCCCTCCCCACGTGAGCAGTTCTTC. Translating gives CASSYGSEVLAGGPSPREQFF.

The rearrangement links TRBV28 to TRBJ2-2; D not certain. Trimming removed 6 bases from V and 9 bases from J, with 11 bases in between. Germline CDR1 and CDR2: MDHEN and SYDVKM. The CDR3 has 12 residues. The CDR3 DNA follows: TGTGCCAGCAGACAATCTAGGAGGGAGCTGTTTTTT. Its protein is CASRQSRRELFF.

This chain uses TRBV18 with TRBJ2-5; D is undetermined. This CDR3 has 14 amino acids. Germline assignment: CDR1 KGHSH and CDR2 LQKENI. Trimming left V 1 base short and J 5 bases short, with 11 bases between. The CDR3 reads CASSPLGPRETQYF. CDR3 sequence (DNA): TGTGCCAGCTCACCACTAGGTCCCCGGGAGACCCAGTACTTC.

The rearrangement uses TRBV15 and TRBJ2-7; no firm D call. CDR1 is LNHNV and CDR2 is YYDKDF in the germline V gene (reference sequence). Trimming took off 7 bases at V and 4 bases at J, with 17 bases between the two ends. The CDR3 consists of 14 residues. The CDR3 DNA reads TGTGCCACCAAGGCCCGTACGGGCATTTACGAGCAGTACTTC. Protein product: CATKARTGIYEQYF.

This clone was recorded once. The CDR3 DNA sequence: TGTGCCAGCACCCGGGGGACAGGGGTCTCTGGAAACACCATATATTTT. This gives the protein CASTRGTGVSGNTIYF. The gene calls are TRBV5-5 and TRBJ1-3; 10 nucleotides line up with TRBD1. The V and J ends lost 6 bases and 0 bases, in that order; junction bases with no gene match: 6. The V gene's germline CDR1 is SGHKS and CDR2 YYEKEE (reference sequence). The CDR3 is made up of 16 amino acids.